Sequencing of this T cell receptor (beta chain) was carried out in a study of immune cell composition in non-small cell lung cancer. General study points: Overall clonality, unlike maximal tumour-associated clone frequency, did not predict TIL reactivity.

V was cut by 0 bases and J by 5 bases, with 14 bases left in between. The CDR3 is made up of 16 amino acids. Germline lookup yields CDR1 ENHRY and CDR2 SYGVKD. The assay was immunoSEQ multiplex PCR, and TCRdb's table has in-frame clones only and misses some. The data show approximately 1,100 clones, more than 55% seen once. As regards this clone: The antigen is not known.

The sequencing input was lung tumor tissue. The sequence was collected from a human donor with non-small cell lung cancer. V is TRBV10-3 and J is TRBJ2-1; TRBD2 is a possible D gene (7 bases). As DNA, the CDR3 is TGTGCCATCAGTGAGTCTAGGGGGGGAATGGACAATGAGCAGTTCTTC. The encoded protein is CAISESRGGMDNEQFF.